These 30 T cell receptor beta chains share one sample of origin, sequenced in a study of healthy donors' naive CD4 and CD8 T cells. A linear amplification protocol produced the TCR libraries from 500 ng of total RNA. Each CDR3 protein gets one entry after TCRdb re-called the reads with MiXCR. The profile covers 150,000 to 200,000 distinct CDR3 sequences, with around 70% appearing a single time and 2% to 2.5% taken by the ten largest. Sequences were obtained from naive CD4+ and CD8+ T cells sorted from blood, pooled from several donors. The source is a pool of human donors in good health; the sample pools cells from several healthy donors.

The V and J genes are TRBV24-1 and TRBJ1-5; TRBD1 matches 9 bases. After removal of 3 bases from V and 0 bases from J, the junction contained 11 bases not matched to a gene. CDR1 and CDR2 (germline): KGHDR, SFDVKD. This CDR3 region has 19 residues. The CDR3 reads CATSDIPGQGRYSNQPQHF. In DNA form, the CDR3 reads TGTGCCACCAGTGATATACCGGGACAGGGTCGATATAGCAATCAGCCCCAGCATTTT.

CDR3 DNA sequence: TGTGCCAGCAGCCAGGCGGGGAGCTCCTACAATGAGCAGTTCTTC. Its translation: CASSQAGSSYNEQFF. J is TRBJ2-1 and V is TRBV2, with D possibly matching TRBD2 (6 bases). This CDR3 contains 15 residues. V shed 6 bases and J shed 0 bases, with 12 bases lying between them. Germline V lookup: CDR1 SNHLY, CDR2 FYNNEI.

V gene TRBV6-6 combines with J gene TRBJ2-7; tentatively, D is TRBD1 (6 bases). The CDR3 extends over 14 amino acids. In germline, CDR1 is MNHNY, CDR2 SVGAGI (reference sequence). The germline V and J ends were trimmed by 5 bases and 4 bases, with 15 bases remaining between them. CDR3 in DNA: TGTGCCAGCAGTCCAACAGGGCGCTGGTACGAGCAGTACTTC. This gives the protein CASSPTGRWYEQYF.

The chain links TRBV5-6 to TRBJ1-5; no firm D call. The CDR3 contains 15 residues. Germline loops: CDR1 SGHDT, CDR2 YYEEEE. Trimming took 3 bases from V and 5 from J, leaving 15 bases between them. The CDR3 loop is CASSSNGVRDQPQHF. DNA for the CDR3: TGTGCCAGCAGCTCCAACGGGGTCCGCGATCAGCCCCAGCATTTT. The whole variable domain, remainder taken from reference TRBV5-6 and TRBJ1-5, is DAGVTQSPTHLIKTRGQQVTLRCSPKSGHDTVSWYQQALGQGPQFIFQYYEEEERQRGNFPDRFSGHQFPNYSSELNVNALLLGDSALYLCASSSNGVRDQPQHFGDGTRLSIL.

The gene calls are TRBV27 and TRBJ2-7, with a weak D call TRBD1 (5 bases). In germline, CDR1 is MNHEY, CDR2 SMNVEV (reference sequence). CDR3 size: 13 residues. Trimming removed 6 bases from V and 4 bases from J, with 13 bases in between. CDR3 region: CASRLGRAYEQYF. The CDR3 coding sequence is TGTGCCAGCAGACTGGGCAGGGCATACGAGCAGTACTTC.

This sequence joins TRBV19 and TRBJ2-7; 11 bases line up with TRBD1. The CDR3 consists of 16 residues. Per the germline V gene, CDR1 is LNHDA and CDR2 is SQIVND (reference sequence). With 5 bases clipped from V and 2 bases from J, the junction kept 8 bases outside the gene matches. The CDR3 DNA follows: TGTGCCAGTAGTTATCGCGGACAGGGGGCACCCTACGAGCAGTACTTC. Protein product: CASSYRGQGAPYEQYF.

The V and J genes are TRBV2 and TRBJ1-5, with D perhaps TRBD1 (5 bases). V lost 4 bases and J lost 0, with 7 bases in between. This CDR3 is built from 14 residues. Germline lookup yields CDR1 SNHLY and CDR2 FYNNEI. CDR3 DNA: TGTGCCAGCAGTGGGACATTTAGCAATCAGCCCCAGCATTTT. This gives the protein CASSGTFSNQPQHF.

This clonotype was observed a handful of times. This chain joins TRBV29-1 and TRBJ2-5; no clear D gene. V was trimmed by 8 bases and J by 9 bases, leaving 16 bases between them. Germline CDR1 and CDR2: SQVTM and ANQGSEA. The length of the CDR3 is 11 residues. For the CDR3, the DNA is TGCAGCATTGTAGAAGGGCTGGCCCAGTACTTC. It translates to CSIVEGLAQYF.

This clonotype appeared once. This rearrangement joins TRBV2 to TRBJ2-7, with 7 bases that match TRBD1. The CDR3 has 13 amino acids. The germline V gene encodes CDR1 SNHLY and CDR2 FYNNEI. Trimming cost V 4 bases and J 5 bases; bases outside gene matches: 5. The CDR3 DNA sequence: TGTGCCAGCAGTGGCGGACAGGTTGACGAGCAGTACTTC. Protein product: CASSGGQVDEQYF.

This chain uses TRBV29-1 with TRBJ1-1; D ambiguous. In germline, CDR1 is SQVTM, CDR2 ANQGSEA. The CDR3 loop spans 12 amino acids. V was trimmed by 7 bases and J by 2 bases, leaving 11 bases between them. CDR3 nucleotide sequence: TGCAGCGCCAAACAGAGTAACACTGAAGCTTTCTTT. Its translation: CSAKQSNTEAFF.

The chain joins TRBV4-1 to TRBJ2-3, with 7 bases identical to TRBD2. This CDR3 region has 15 residues. V lost 5 bases, J lost 0 bases, and 5 bases stayed unmatched. Per germline, CDR1 MGHRA and CDR2 YSYEKL. In DNA form, the CDR3 reads TGCGCCAGCAGCTCCAGCGGGACTAGCACAGATACGCAGTATTTT. Translation gives CASSSSGTSTDTQYF.

This chain connects TRBV20-1 to TRBJ2-3; no firm D call. V was pared by 0 bases and J by 1 base, with 11 bases between. Germline V lookup: CDR1 DFQATT, CDR2 SNEGSKA (reference sequence). The CDR3 consists of 15 residues. The CDR3 sequence: CSARDDARRTDTQYF. CDR3 bases: TGCAGTGCTAGAGATGACGCCCGCCGCACAGATACGCAGTATTTT.

The chain employs TRBV24-1 and TRBJ2-1; D is unclear. Trimming removed 3 bases at V and 7 bases at J, with 9 bases between. The CDR3 sequence is 13 residues long. Germline V gene lookup returns CDR1 KGHDR and CDR2 SFDVKD. The CDR3 DNA follows: TGTGCCACCAGTGATAGCAAGAGGAATGAGCAGTTCTTC. This encodes CATSDSKRNEQFF.

The chain is built from TRBV5-6 and TRBJ1-1; no definite D call. Deletions cut 1 base from V and 7 bases from J, with 11 bases between. The CDR3 spans 13 residues. The germline V gene encodes CDR1 SGHDT and CDR2 YYEEEE. In nucleotides, the CDR3 is TGTGCCAGCAGCTTGTATATGGCAGGTGAAGCTTTCTTT. Amino acid sequence: CASSLYMAGEAFF.

The chain carries TRBV20-1 and TRBJ1-2; D ambiguous. This CDR3 region has 14 residues. V lost 0 bases to trimming and J lost 4 bases, with 12 bases between them. Germline V CDR1 and CDR2: DFQATT, SNEGSKA (reference sequence). The CDR3 coding sequence is TGCAGTGCTAGAGATCCGTCTGAGGCCTATGGCTACACCTTC. Encoded protein: CSARDPSEAYGYTF.

This clonotype appeared a few times. The chain employs TRBV29-1 and TRBJ1-2; no definite D call. There are 11 residues in the CDR3. In germline, CDR1 is SQVTM, CDR2 ANQGSEA. V shed 7 bases and J shed 7 bases, with 13 bases lying between them. CDR3 sequence (DNA): TGCAGCGCTCTGCATGACCTTGGCTACACCTTC. Amino acids: CSALHDLGYTF. Full variable domain (remainder filled in from reference TRBV29-1 and TRBJ1-2): SAVISQKPSRDICQRGTSLTIQCQVDSQVTMMFWYRQQPGQSLTLIATANQGSEATYESGFVIDKFPISRPNLTFSTLTVSNMSPEDSSIYLCSALHDLGYTFGSGTRLTVV.

The V gene is TRBV12-3 or TRBV12-4, the J gene TRBJ2-1, with D hard to call. The V and J ends lost 2 bases and 7 bases respectively, with 6 bases between them. The CDR3 length is 12 residues. This CDR3 is CASSLIENEQFF. In nucleotides, the CDR3 is TGTGCCAGCAGTTTAATAGAGAATGAGCAGTTCTTC.

This clonotype was seen just once. The chain couples TRBV19 to TRBJ2-7, with 12 nucleotides matching TRBD2. This CDR3 comprises 17 residues. CDR1 LNHDA and CDR2 SQIVND come from the germline V gene (reference sequence). The ends lost 2 bases at V and 6 bases at J; junction bases unmatched: 11. The CDR3 coding sequence is TGTGCCAGTAGTATAATCGGCCGAGGGACTAGCGGGTTCGAGCAGTACTTC. As protein: CASSIIGRGTSGFEQYF.

V is TRBV29-1 and J is TRBJ2-7; D unresolved. V was shortened by 4 bases and J by 2 bases, with 6 bases between the two germline ends. Germline CDR1 SQVTM, CDR2 ANQGSEA. This CDR3 region has 11 residues. In nucleotides, the CDR3 is TGCAGCGTTGGGAATACCTACGAGCAGTACGTC. Encoded protein: CSVGNTYEQYV.

V and J are TRBV5-1 and TRBJ2-5; no firm D call. Between the trimmed V and J ends, which lost 0 bases and 1 base, there was a span of 7 bases. Germline-derived CDR1 and CDR2 are SGHRS and YFSETQ. This CDR3 contains 14 residues. The CDR3 loop is CASSLGATQETQYF. The CDR3 nucleotides are TGCGCCAGCAGCTTGGGGGCCACCCAAGAGACCCAGTACTTC.

The chain combines TRBV19 with TRBJ2-3, with 15 bases matching TRBD2. The CDR3 is 15 residues long. V was pared by 5 bases and J by 5 bases, with 2 bases of the junction left unmatched. The V gene's germline CDR1 is LNHDA and CDR2 SQIVND (reference sequence). This CDR3 reads CASSPGLAGGDTQYF. CDR3 coding DNA: TGTGCCAGTAGTCCGGGACTAGCGGGGGGAGATACGCAGTATTTT.

The chain employs TRBV6-5 and TRBJ2-1, with D perhaps being TRBD1 or TRBD2 (5 bases each). Trimming removed 6 bases at V and 5 bases at J, with 14 bases between. There are 14 residues in the CDR3. Germline V gene sequence: CDR1 MNHEY, CDR2 SVGAGI. The CDR3 DNA reads TGTGCCAGCAGAACCCCGGGGACCGACAATGAGCAGTTCTTC. It encodes CASRTPGTDNEQFF.

The chain uses TRBV30 and TRBJ1-1, with D tentatively TRBD1 (5 bases). The CDR3 is made up of 16 amino acids. Germline CDR1 and CDR2: GTSNPN and SVGIG (reference sequence). Trimming removed 2 bases from V and 0 bases from J, with 16 bases in between. CDR3 sequence: CAWSRSGFGVNTEAFF. The CDR3 DNA is TGTGCCTGGAGTCGATCAGGGTTTGGGGTGAACACTGAAGCTTTCTTT. The full variable domain, with the rest looked up from reference TRBV30 and TRBJ1-1, is SQTIHQWPATLVQPVGSPLSLECTVEGTSNPNLYWYRQAAGRGLQLLFYSVGIGQISSEVPQNLSASRPQDRQFILSSKKLLLSDSGFYLCAWSRSGFGVNTEAFFGQGTRLTVV.

This chain joins TRBV15 and TRBJ2-2; D call uncertain. CDR3 length equals 16 residues. V lost 0 bases and J 0 bases, leaving 8 bases between the germline ends. Germline values: CDR1 LNHNV, CDR2 YYDKDF (reference sequence). The CDR3 DNA is TGTGCCACCAGCAGAGATCTTACCGCGAACACCGGGGAGCTGTTTTTT. Protein product: CATSRDLTANTGELFF.

J is TRBJ2-5 and V is TRBV29-1; D call uncertain. The germline V and J ends were trimmed by 6 bases and 3 bases, with 14 bases remaining between them. This CDR3 has 13 amino acids. Germline values: CDR1 SQVTM, CDR2 ANQGSEA. CDR3 bases: TGCAGCGTCGCCTATTTAGAGAAAGAGACCCAGTACTTC. Its translation: CSVAYLEKETQYF.

The DNA for the CDR3 is TGTGCCAGCAAGGGACAACAGGACGAGCAGTACTTC. Translating it yields CASKGQQDEQYF. The chain recombines TRBV27 with TRBJ2-7; tentative D call: TRBD1 (6 bases). Germline CDR1 MNHEY, CDR2 SMNVEV (reference sequence). This CDR3 is built from 12 residues. V was pared by 7 bases and J by 5 bases, with 12 bases between.

This clonotype was detected only a few times. The CDR3 DNA reads as TGCGCCAGCAGCCCGCTATTAGTAGGGAGGAATGAGCAGTTCTTC. It specifies CASSPLLVGRNEQFF. The rearrangement joins TRBV4-3 to TRBJ2-1; a weak D match, TRBD2 (6 bases). Germline V gene data show CDR1 as LGHNA and CDR2 as YSLEER. V lost 4 bases and J 7 bases, leaving 17 bases between the germline ends. The CDR3 totals 15 residues.

V usage is TRBV5-5 and J usage is TRBJ2-1; D unresolved. The germline V gene has CDR1 SGHKS and CDR2 YYEKEE (reference sequence). Trimming left V 1 base short and J 4 bases short, with 9 bases between. The CDR3 runs 14 residues. This CDR3 is CASSLTVQYNEQFF. For the CDR3, the DNA is TGTGCCAGCAGCTTGACAGTCCAGTACAATGAGCAGTTCTTC.

The gene calls are TRBV6-5 and TRBJ2-1, with TRBD2 matching 9 bases. J gave up 6 bases and V 3 bases, and 3 bases lay outside the gene matches. Germline V gene lookup returns CDR1 MNHEY and CDR2 SVGAGI. CDR3 length equals 14 residues. CDR3 residues: CASSYSGRGNEQFF. CDR3 DNA: TGTGCCAGCAGTTATAGCGGGAGAGGCAATGAGCAGTTCTTC.

The sample holds a few counts of this clonotype. This chain connects TRBV11-2 to TRBJ2-5; the D is unclear. The V end lost 3 bases, the J end lost 3 bases, and 2 bases lay between the germline ends. This CDR3 is built from 11 residues. CDR1 is SGHAT, CDR2 FQNNGV, per germline. CDR3 sequence reads: CASSFEETQYF. The CDR3 nucleotides read TGTGCCAGCAGCTTCGAAGAGACCCAGTACTTC.